This entry concerns a single TCR beta chain. Its antigen is currently unknown. The read stops 3 residues short of the end of the CDR3; the missing end is completed from the germline J gene. The sample is drawn from a study of Tregs in tolerant kidney transplant recipients. The CDR3 length is 15 residues. The germline V gene has CDR1 SGHTA and CDR2 FQGNSA. V lost 5 bases and J 0 bases, leaving 14 bases between the germline ends. Thawed PBMCs were FACS-sorted into unstimulated CD4+CD25+CD127- regulatory T cells, CD4+CD25- non-regulatory cells, CD4 and CD8 cells. Clones were sequenced by immunoSEQ multiplex PCR, and TCRdb holds only the in-frame ones, with some missing. The sample data list 50,000 to 65,000 clones. Notes on the study in general: Nucleotide sequences could not be compared across some patients' samples due to primer changes.

The V call is TRBV7-2, the J call TRBJ2-7; TRBD2 is a possible D gene (6 bases). The sample here was CD4+ T cells from blood, taken before the transplant. This clonotype originated in a human donor who received a combined kidney and bone marrow transplant. The DNA read from the CDR3 is TGTGCCAGCAGCCCCGGTTCTAGCGTCTCCTACGAG. Encoded protein: CASSPGSSVSYE. The whole CDR3 sequence is CASSPGSSVSYEQYF.